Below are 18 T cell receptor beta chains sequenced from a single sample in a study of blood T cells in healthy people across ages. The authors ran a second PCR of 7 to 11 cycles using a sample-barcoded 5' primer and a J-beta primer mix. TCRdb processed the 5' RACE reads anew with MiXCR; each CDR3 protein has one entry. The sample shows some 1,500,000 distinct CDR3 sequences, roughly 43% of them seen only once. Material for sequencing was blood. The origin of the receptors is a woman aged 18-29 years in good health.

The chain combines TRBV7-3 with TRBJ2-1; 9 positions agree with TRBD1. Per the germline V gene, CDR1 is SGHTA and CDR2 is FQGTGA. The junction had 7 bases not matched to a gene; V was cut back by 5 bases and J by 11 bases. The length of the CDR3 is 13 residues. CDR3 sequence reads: CASSPRQGEQQFF. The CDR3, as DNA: TGTGCCAGCAGCCCACGACAGGGGGAGCAGCAGTTCTTC.

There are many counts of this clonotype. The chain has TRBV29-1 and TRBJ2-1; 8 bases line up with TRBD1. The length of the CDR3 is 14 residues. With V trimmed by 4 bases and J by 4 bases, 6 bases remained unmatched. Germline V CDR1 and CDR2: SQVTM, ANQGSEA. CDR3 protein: CSVVVRGQYNEQFF. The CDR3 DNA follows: TGCAGCGTTGTAGTCAGGGGGCAATACAATGAGCAGTTCTTC.

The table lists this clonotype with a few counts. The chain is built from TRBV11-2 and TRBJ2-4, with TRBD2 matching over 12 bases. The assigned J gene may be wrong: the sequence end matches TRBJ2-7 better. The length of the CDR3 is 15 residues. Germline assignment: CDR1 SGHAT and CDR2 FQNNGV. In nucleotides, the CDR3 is TGTGCCAGCAGCTCCAGACTAGCGGGAGAGCACGAGCAGTACTTC. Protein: CASSSRLAGEHEQYF.

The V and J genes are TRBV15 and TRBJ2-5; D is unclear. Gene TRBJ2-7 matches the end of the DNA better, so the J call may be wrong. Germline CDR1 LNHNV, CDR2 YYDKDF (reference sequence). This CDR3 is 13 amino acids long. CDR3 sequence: CATSRFSGNEQYF. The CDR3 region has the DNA TGTGCCACCAGCAGATTCAGTGGAAACGAGCAGTACTTC.

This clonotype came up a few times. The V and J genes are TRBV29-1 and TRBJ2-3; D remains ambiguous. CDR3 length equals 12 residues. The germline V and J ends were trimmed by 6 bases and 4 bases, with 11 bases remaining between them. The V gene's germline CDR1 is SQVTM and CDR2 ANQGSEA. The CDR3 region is CSVQLPPDTQYF. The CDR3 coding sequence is TGCAGCGTCCAGCTTCCCCCAGATACGCAGTATTTT.

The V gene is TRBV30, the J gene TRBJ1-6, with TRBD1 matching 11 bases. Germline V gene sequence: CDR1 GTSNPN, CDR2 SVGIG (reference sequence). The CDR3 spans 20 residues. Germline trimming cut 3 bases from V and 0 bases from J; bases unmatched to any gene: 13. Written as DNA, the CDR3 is TGTGCCTGGAGGGGAAACCGTGGGACAGGGGGGAGCTCCTATAATTCACCCCTCCACTTT. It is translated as CAWRGNRGTGGSSYNSPLHF. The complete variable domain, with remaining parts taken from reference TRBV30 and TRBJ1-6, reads SQTIHQWPATLVQPVGSPLSLECTVEGTSNPNLYWYRQAAGRGLQLLFYSVGIGQISSEVPQNLSASRPQDRQFILSSKKLLLSDSGFYLCAWRGNRGTGGSSYNSPLHFGNGTRLTVT.

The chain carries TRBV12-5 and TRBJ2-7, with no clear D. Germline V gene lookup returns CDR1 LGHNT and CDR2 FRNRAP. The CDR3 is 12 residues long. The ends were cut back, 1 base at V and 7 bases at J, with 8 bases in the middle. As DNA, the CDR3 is TGTGCTAGTGGTTTGGCCGACAATGAGCAGTACTTC. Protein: CASGLADNEQYF.

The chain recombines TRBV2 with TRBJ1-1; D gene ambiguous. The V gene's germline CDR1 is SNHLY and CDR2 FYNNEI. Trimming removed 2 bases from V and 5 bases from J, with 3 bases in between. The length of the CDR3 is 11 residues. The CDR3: CASSESTEAFF. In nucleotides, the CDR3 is TGTGCCAGCAGTGAATCGACTGAAGCTTTCTTT.

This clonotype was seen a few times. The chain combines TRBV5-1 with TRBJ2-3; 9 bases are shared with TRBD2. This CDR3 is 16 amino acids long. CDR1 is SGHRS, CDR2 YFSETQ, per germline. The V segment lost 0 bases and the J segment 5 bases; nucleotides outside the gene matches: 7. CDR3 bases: TGCGCCAGCAGCTTGGCGTTAGCGGGGGAAGGAGATACGCAGTATTTT. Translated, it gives CASSLALAGEGDTQYF.

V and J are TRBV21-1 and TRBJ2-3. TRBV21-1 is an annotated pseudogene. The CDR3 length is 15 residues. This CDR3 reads CASSKEPSSTDTQYF. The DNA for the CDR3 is TGTGCCAGCAGCAAAGAGCCGTCTAGCACAGATACGCAGTATTTT.

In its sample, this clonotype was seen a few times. The CDR3 coding sequence is TGCGCCAGCAGCCCGGGACATGAGGCCCCGTTAGGATCCTACGAGCAGTACTTC. This gives the protein CASSPGHEAPLGSYEQYF. This chain connects TRBV5-1 to TRBJ2-7; D may be TRBD1 (6 bases). Germline CDR1 reads SGHRS; CDR2 reads YFSETQ. The CDR3 runs 18 residues. Trimming shortened V by 4 bases and J by 1 base, and 24 bases separated the two germline ends.

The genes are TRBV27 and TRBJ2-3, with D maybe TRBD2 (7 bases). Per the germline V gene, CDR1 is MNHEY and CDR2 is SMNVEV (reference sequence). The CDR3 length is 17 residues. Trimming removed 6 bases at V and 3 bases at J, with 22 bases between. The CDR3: CASSHRGGRWLTDTQYF. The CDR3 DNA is TGTGCCAGCAGCCATAGGGGGGGGAGATGGTTAACAGATACGCAGTATTTT.

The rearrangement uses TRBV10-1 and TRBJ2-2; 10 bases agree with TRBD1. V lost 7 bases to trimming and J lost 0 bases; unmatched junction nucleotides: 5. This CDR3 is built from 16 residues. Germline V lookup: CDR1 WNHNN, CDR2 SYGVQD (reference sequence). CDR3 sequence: CASIRGQGANTGELFF. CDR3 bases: TGCGCCAGCATCAGAGGACAGGGGGCGAACACCGGGGAGCTGTTTTTT.

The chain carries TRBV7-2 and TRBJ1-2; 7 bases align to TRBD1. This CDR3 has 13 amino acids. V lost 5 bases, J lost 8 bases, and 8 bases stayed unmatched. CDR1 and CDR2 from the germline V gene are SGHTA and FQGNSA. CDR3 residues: CASSPDRITGYTF. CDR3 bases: TGTGCCAGCAGCCCGGACAGGATCACGGGCTACACCTTC.

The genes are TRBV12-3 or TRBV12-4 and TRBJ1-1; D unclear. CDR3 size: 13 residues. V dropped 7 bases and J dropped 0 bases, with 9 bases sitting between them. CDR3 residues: CASMRQLNTEAFF. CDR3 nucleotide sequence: TGTGCCAGCATGAGGCAGTTGAACACTGAAGCTTTCTTT.

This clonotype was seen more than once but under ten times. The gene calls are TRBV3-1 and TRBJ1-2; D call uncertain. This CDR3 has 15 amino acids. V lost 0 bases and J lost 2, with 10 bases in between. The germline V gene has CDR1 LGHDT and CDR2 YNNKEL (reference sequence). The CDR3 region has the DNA TGTGCCAGCAGCCAAGATGTTGGGGAGAACTATGGCTACACCTTC. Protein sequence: CASSQDVGENYGYTF.

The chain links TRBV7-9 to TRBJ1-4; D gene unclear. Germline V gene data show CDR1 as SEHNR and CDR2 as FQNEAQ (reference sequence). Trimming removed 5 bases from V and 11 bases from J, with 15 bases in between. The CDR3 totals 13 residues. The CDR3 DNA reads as TGTGCCAGCAGCGCCCTGGCGCGAGTGAAACTGTTTTTT. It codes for CASSALARVKLFF.

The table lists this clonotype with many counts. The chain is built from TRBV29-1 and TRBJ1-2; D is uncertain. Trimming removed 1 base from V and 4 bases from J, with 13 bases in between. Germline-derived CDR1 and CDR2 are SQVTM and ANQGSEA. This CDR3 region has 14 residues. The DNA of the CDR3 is TGCAGCGTTGAAGGTGGAGGGCTTGTCTATGGCTACACCTTC. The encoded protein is CSVEGGGLVYGYTF.